Shown below are 25 T cell receptor beta chains from a single sample sequenced in a study of CD8 T cells in ankylosing spondylitis. General study points: A TCR beta motif of several highly homologous variants appeared characteristic of ankylosing spondylitis blood.

No antigen has been assigned to these receptors. Via MiXCR, TCRdb re-called the 5' RACE reads, giving one row per CDR3 protein. The table lists 670,000 or so distinct CDR3 sequences, 19% of them singletons. Material for sequencing was blood, either unsorted or a sorted T cell fraction (not recorded which). All receptors derive from a male donor with ankylosing spondylitis.

The chain employs TRBV6-2 or TRBV6-3 and TRBJ2-1, with D perhaps TRBD2 (6 bases). In germline, CDR1 is MNHEY, CDR2 SVGEGT. CDR3 length equals 17 residues. The V end lost 2 bases, the J end lost 7 bases, and 21 bases lay between the germline ends. CDR3 in amino acids: CASSYPGWAGLVNEQFF. The DNA for the CDR3 is TGTGCCAGCAGTTACCCAGGGTGGGCGGGACTTGTTAATGAGCAGTTCTTC.

The CDR3 nucleotides read TGTGCCAGCAGCCTCGGGACGACCGAAAGAGATACGCAGTATTTT. This sequence encodes CASSLGTTERDTQYF. The chain has TRBV7-9 and TRBJ2-3, with D perhaps TRBD1 or TRBD2 (5 bases each). The V end lost 5 bases, the J end lost 5 bases, and 17 bases lay between the germline ends. Germline V gene sequence: CDR1 SEHNR, CDR2 FQNEAQ (reference sequence). The CDR3 has 15 residues.

This sequence joins TRBV20-1 and TRBJ1-2; the match to TRBD1 covers 10 bases. The CDR3 is 16 residues long. V dropped 1 base and J dropped 6; count of bases not matched to a gene: 11. The V gene's germline CDR1 is DFQATT and CDR2 SNEGSKA (reference sequence). The CDR3 sequence: CSARAARQGATNGYTF. CDR3 coding DNA: TGCAGTGCTAGAGCGGCCCGACAGGGGGCGACGAATGGCTACACCTTC.

The chain links TRBV6-2 or TRBV6-3 to TRBJ1-1; D is perhaps TRBD1 (5 bases). The V end lost 2 bases, the J end lost 1 base, and 11 bases lay between the germline ends. This CDR3 contains 15 residues. Per germline, CDR1 MNHEY and CDR2 SVGEGT. CDR3 in DNA: TGTGCCAGCAGTTACAGCGGACACTCGAACACTGAAGCTTTCTTT. Amino acids: CASSYSGHSNTEAFF.

There are a few counts of this clonotype. This rearrangement joins TRBV11-1 to TRBJ2-1; 9 bases agree with TRBD2. J gave up 2 bases and V 1 base, and 12 bases lay outside the gene matches. In germline, CDR1 is SGHAT, CDR2 FQDESV (reference sequence). This CDR3 is 19 amino acids long. The CDR3: CASSLEVRWAGGTYNEQFF. The CDR3 nucleotides are TGTGCCAGCAGCTTAGAGGTTCGCTGGGCGGGGGGGACCTACAATGAGCAGTTCTTC.

This chain links TRBV29-1 with TRBJ2-5, with D maybe TRBD1 (7 bases). The ends were cut back, 5 bases at V and 13 bases at J, with 23 bases in the middle. The CDR3 loop spans 13 amino acids. The germline V gene has CDR1 SQVTM and CDR2 ANQGSEA. This CDR3 is CSVTPGTAGRRYF. The CDR3 DNA is TGCAGCGTTACGCCCGGGACAGCGGGTCGACGGTACTTC. Complete variable domain (other parts from reference TRBV29-1 and TRBJ2-5): SAVISQKPSRDICQRGTSLTIQCQVDSQVTMMFWYRQQPGQSLTLIATANQGSEATYESGFVIDKFPISRPNLTFSTLTVSNMSPEDSSIYLCSVTPGTAGRRYFGPGTRLLVL.

The chain uses TRBV6-2 or TRBV6-3 and TRBJ1-4; TRBD1 matches 8 bases. The CDR3 has 15 residues. Looked up from germline, CDR1 is MNHEY and CDR2 is SVGEGT. Unmatched junction bases numbered 7, after V lost 6 bases and J lost 4 bases. This CDR3 is CASSHRDRINEKLFF. CDR3 sequence (DNA): TGTGCCAGCAGCCACCGGGACAGGATTAATGAAAAACTGTTTTTT.

The chain couples TRBV7-8 to TRBJ2-5, with D tentatively TRBD1 (6 bases). With 5 bases removed from V and 2 bases from J, the gap between germline ends came to 21 bases. The germline CDR1 and CDR2 sequences are SGHVS and FQNEAQ. The CDR3 is 17 residues long. For the CDR3, the DNA is TGTGCCAGCAGCCCCGACCTTTACAGGGTCCCACAAGAGACCCAGTACTTC. Translated, it gives CASSPDLYRVPQETQYF.

This clonotype was detected a few times. This chain links TRBV20-1 with TRBJ1-5; tentative D call: TRBD1 (5 bases). Trimming took 6 bases from V and 7 from J, leaving 16 bases between them. The CDR3 totals 13 residues. Germline V gene lookup returns CDR1 DFQATT and CDR2 SNEGSKA (reference sequence). The CDR3 DNA reads as TGCAGTGCCAGGGCCACAGGATCACAGCCCCAGCATTTT. This encodes CSARATGSQPQHF.

This clonotype has at least ten counts. The CDR3 protein is CAWSTGHNSPLHF. The CDR3 nucleotides are TGTGCCTGGTCCACAGGGCATAATTCACCCCTCCACTTT. This sequence joins TRBV30 and TRBJ1-6; D perhaps matches TRBD1 (6 bases). Trimming took off 5 bases at V and 5 bases at J, with 10 bases between the two ends. The CDR3 is 13 amino acids. CDR1 and CDR2 from the germline V gene are GTSNPN and SVGIG (reference sequence). The complete variable domain, with remaining parts taken from reference TRBV30 and TRBJ1-6, reads SQTIHQWPATLVQPVGSPLSLECTVEGTSNPNLYWYRQAAGRGLQLLFYSVGIGQISSEVPQNLSASRPQDRQFILSSKKLLLSDSGFYLCAWSTGHNSPLHFGNGTRLTVT.

This clonotype has just a few counts. The J gene is TRBJ2-1, the V gene TRBV24-1; 7 bases fit TRBD2. Germline V gene data show CDR1 as KGHDR and CDR2 as SFDVKD. The trim removed 4 bases at V and 8 bases at J, leaving 10 bases unmatched. The CDR3 has 15 amino acids. CDR3 in DNA: TGTGCCACCAGTGACCGGGAGAGGACTAGTCATGAGCAGTTCTTC. Its translation: CATSDRERTSHEQFF.

The chain carries TRBV24-1 and TRBJ2-2; the D is unclear. The CDR3 has 13 amino acids. The V and J ends lost 4 bases and 2 bases respectively, with 4 bases between them. The germline gives CDR1 KGHDR, CDR2 SFDVKD. CDR3: CATSEDNTGELFF. The CDR3 coding sequence is TGTGCCACCAGTGAGGACAACACCGGGGAGCTGTTTTTT.

This clonotype was detected only a few times. The chain employs TRBV6-1 and TRBJ2-1; D might be TRBD2 (5 bases). Trimming pared 2 bases from V and 4 bases from J, leaving 9 bases between. CDR1 MNHNS and CDR2 SASEGT come from the germline V gene. CDR3 length: 14 residues. Here the CDR3 reads CASSEPGIYNEQFF. In DNA form, the CDR3 reads TGTGCCAGCAGTGAACCGGGAATTTACAATGAGCAGTTCTTC.

This clonotype was counted a few times. V gene TRBV9 combines with J gene TRBJ2-6; D is undetermined. The CDR3 sequence is 15 residues long. From germline, CDR1 is SGDLS and CDR2 YYNGEE. Trimming cost V 3 bases and J 0 bases, with 7 bases left between them. CDR3 nucleotides: TGTGCCAGCAGCGCCTTTTCCTCTGGGGCCAACGTCCTGACTTTC. As protein: CASSAFSSGANVLTF.

The V and J genes are TRBV28 and TRBJ2-2; 10 bases align to TRBD2. The CDR3 totals 16 residues. CDR1 and CDR2 (germline): MDHEN, SYDVKM. Unmatched junction bases numbered 15, after V lost 9 bases and J lost 8 bases. The CDR3 loop reads CASTGTSELQAGELFF. In nucleotides, the CDR3 is TGTGCCAGTACCGGGACTAGCGAGTTACAGGCGGGGGAGCTGTTTTTT. Full variable domain (remainder filled in from reference TRBV28 and TRBJ2-2): DVKVTQSSRYLVKRTGEKVFLECVQDMDHENMFWYRQDPGLGLRLIYFSYDVKMKEKGDIPEGYSVSREKKERFSLILESASTNQTSMYLCASTGTSELQAGELFFGEGSRLTVL.

V gene TRBV5-1 combines with J gene TRBJ1-1, with D hard to call. The length of the CDR3 is 14 residues. Trimming left V 4 bases short and J 2 bases short, with 12 bases between. The germline V gene has CDR1 SGHRS and CDR2 YFSETQ. The CDR3 region is CASSPREYNTEAFF. The CDR3 DNA follows: TGCGCCAGCAGCCCCCGGGAGTACAACACTGAAGCTTTCTTT.

V and J are TRBV12-3 or TRBV12-4 and TRBJ1-1; D possibly corresponds to TRBD1 (5 bases). The CDR3 consists of 15 residues. Trimming took off 5 bases at V and 0 bases at J, with 13 bases between the two ends. The CDR3 DNA is TGTGCCAGCAGTAAGGGGCGGACTATGAACACTGAAGCTTTCTTT. It codes for CASSKGRTMNTEAFF.

CDR3 amino acids: CASSQDRGSGSPLHF. The CDR3 region has the DNA TGTGCCAGCAGCCAAGATCGGGGTTCTGGTTCACCCCTCCACTTT. The chain recombines TRBV3-1 with TRBJ1-6; no clear D gene. The CDR3 spans 15 residues. The V and J ends lost 0 bases and 9 bases respectively, with 12 bases between them. Germline V gene sequence: CDR1 LGHDT, CDR2 YNNKEL (reference sequence).

This clonotype has just one count. The chain employs TRBV11-2 and TRBJ2-1, with 12 bases fitting TRBD2. CDR1 and CDR2 from the germline V gene are SGHAT and FQNNGV. The J segment lost 6 bases and the V segment lost 3 bases, leaving 9 bases of the junction unmatched. The CDR3 has 17 residues. The CDR3 reads CASSFSSSGGAANEQFF. CDR3 nucleotides: TGTGCCAGCAGCTTTAGTTCTAGCGGGGGGGCCGCCAATGAGCAGTTCTTC.

CDR3 region: CAISRTGIYEQYF. As DNA, the CDR3 is TGTGCCATCAGCCGGACAGGGATTTACGAGCAGTACTTC. This chain joins TRBV10-3 and TRBJ2-7; 8 bases fit TRBD1. J was trimmed by 4 bases and V by 6 bases; bases with no gene match: 5. The CDR3 is 13 amino acids. Germline V CDR1 and CDR2: ENHRY, SYGVKD.

This clonotype was seen repeatedly, ten times or more. This chain joins TRBV24-1 and TRBJ2-5; D is possibly TRBD2 (6 bases). V was pared by 3 bases and J by 2 bases, with 9 bases between. There are 14 residues in the CDR3. The germline CDR1 and CDR2 sequences are KGHDR and SFDVKD. The CDR3 protein is CATSDPGRQETQYF. DNA for the CDR3: TGTGCCACCAGTGATCCCGGGAGACAAGAGACCCAGTACTTC.

This clonotype appeared a few times. This sequence joins TRBV12-3 or TRBV12-4 and TRBJ2-2, with TRBD2 matching over 8 bases. V lost 9 bases to trimming and J lost 0 bases; unmatched junction nucleotides: 6. This CDR3 is 15 amino acids long. The CDR3 nucleotides read TGTGCCAGTTCGAGGACTAGCCCGAACACCGGGGAGCTGTTTTTT. The encoded protein is CASSRTSPNTGELFF.

V gene TRBV12-3 or TRBV12-4 combines with J gene TRBJ2-5; weak D call: TRBD1 (6 bases). The CDR3 totals 14 residues. The germline V and J ends were trimmed by 5 bases and 7 bases, with 17 bases remaining between them. CDR3: CASSTQGPGWTQYF. The CDR3 DNA reads TGTGCCAGCAGTACGCAGGGGCCAGGATGGACCCAGTACTTC.

In this sample, this clonotype turned up once. This chain links TRBV14 with TRBJ2-1; possibly TRBD2 for D (6 bases). Germline V lookup: CDR1 SGHDN, CDR2 FVKESK. The V end was cut by 5 bases, the J end by 8 bases, with 22 bases between. The CDR3 is 16 residues long. The CDR3 region is CASSGKKGLPGHEQFF. The CDR3 region has the DNA TGTGCCAGCAGCGGAAAAAAGGGACTGCCAGGCCATGAGCAGTTCTTC.

This chain uses TRBV11-2 with TRBJ2-7, with D unresolved. This CDR3 has 12 amino acids. Between the trimmed V and J ends, which lost 4 bases and 4 bases, there was a span of 8 bases. Looked up from germline, CDR1 is SGHAT and CDR2 is FQNNGV. CDR3 sequence reads: CASSYGRYEQYF. The CDR3 DNA follows: TGTGCCAGCAGCTATGGACGGTACGAGCAGTACTTC.